This is a list of T cell receptor beta chains from one sample in a study of technical replicates of blood from a handful of donors. TCRdb's copy holds only in-frame clones and misses some; the assay was immunoSEQ multiplex PCR. The sample consists of some 66,000 clones, approximately 90% of them appearing once. Sequenced input: PBMCs. The receptors derive from a human donor in good health. Some clones in this sample may be carry-over from other donors' samples. Both conserved end residues are part of each CDR3. The order of the fields is V gene, clone size, D gene, J gene, CDR3 DNA, CDR3 protein. D genes are given only for firm matches. A row's size may be missing; if present it is once, few, many or a size class.

>TRBV5-1|.|.|TRBJ2-3
TGCGCCAGCAGCTTGTCGGGACAACATACGCAGTATTTT
CASSLSGQHTQYF
>TRBV21-1|.|.|TRBJ2-1
TGTGCCAGCAGCAAAGGCGGCCTCAATGAGCAGTTCTTC
CASSKGGLNEQFF
>TRBV15|.|.|TRBJ2-7
TGTGCCACCAGCAGTTCCGGCAGGGGGGAATGGGAGCAGTACTTC
CATSSSGRGEWEQYF
>TRBV7-2|.|.|TRBJ1-2
TGTGCCAGCAGCCCAGAGGGTTATGGCTACACCTTC
CASSPEGYGYTF
>TRBV7-2|.|TRBD2|TRBJ2-4
TGTGCCAGCAGCTTAGTCGGGCGGGGGGGCCCCAACTACTTC
CASSLVGRGGPNYF
>TRBV15|.|.|TRBJ1-2
TGTGCCACCCAACGTCAGGGTGTAAGCGGCTACACCTTC
CATQRQGVSGYTF
>TRBV7-3|.|.|TRBJ2-7
TGTGCCAGCAGCTTATGGGCCAGAAACGAGCAGTACTTC
CASSLWARNEQYF
>TRBV7-2|.|.|TRBJ1-6
TGTGCCAGCAGCTTCGGGAGGGCTAATTCACCCCTCCACTTT
CASSFGRANSPLHF
>TRBV2|once|TRBD1|TRBJ1-2
TGTGCCAGCCTTTGGGGACAGGCGGGCTATGGCTACACCTTC
CASLWGQAGYGYTF
>TRBV5-6|.|.|TRBJ2-6
TGTGCCAGCAGCTTGGCCTGGGGGCGCGCTTACTCTGGGGCCAACGTCCTGACTTTC
CASSLAWGRAYSGANVLTF
>TRBV7-9|.|.|TRBJ1-1
TGTGCCAGCAGCTACCTACCCATCACAGGGAACACTGAAGCTTTCTTT
CASSYLPITGNTEAFF
>TRBV7-9|.|TRBD2|TRBJ2-1
TGTGCCAGCAGCTTAGGAAACGGGGGGGCCTTCCATGAGCAGTTCTTC
CASSLGNGGAFHEQFF
>TRBV6-1|.|.|TRBJ2-7
TGTGCCAGCAGTTCGGGGTACGGGCAGTACTTC
CASSSGYGQYF
>TRBV4-3|.|TRBD1|TRBJ1-2
TGCGCCAGCAGCCAAGAGTCGACACAGGGGTATGGCTACACCTTC
CASSQESTQGYGYTF
>TRBV29-1|.|TRBD1|TRBJ2-3
TGCAGCGTCGTCGGGGACAGGGGGCGGCGGTCAGATACGCAGTATTTT
CSVVGDRGRRSDTQYF
>TRBV6-5|.|.|TRBJ1-6
TGTGCCAGCAACCCAGGGGTTACGGGGAATTCACCCCTCCACTTT
CASNPGVTGNSPLHF
>TRBV11-3|.|.|TRBJ1-6
TGTGCCAGCAGCTTAGTACTTAATTCACCCCTCCACTTT
CASSLVLNSPLHF
>TRBV9|.|TRBD2|TRBJ2-1
TGTGCCAGCAGCGCCTTACCCCAGGGGGGAGGGCCATGGACTAGCGGGCGCAATGAGCAGTTCTTC
CASSALPQGGGPWTSGRNEQFF
>TRBV15|.|TRBD1|TRBJ1-2
TGTGCCACCAGCAGAGATGCGGCTATGACAGGGGACGGCTACACCTTC
CATSRDAAMTGDGYTF
>TRBV18|.|.|TRBJ2-7
TGTGCCAGCTCACCCGGAGGTGGCTACGAGCAGTACTTC
CASSPGGGYEQYF
>TRBV28|.|.|TRBJ2-7
TGTGCCAGCAGTCCCGTCGACTCCTACTCCTACGAGCAGTACTTC
CASSPVDSYSYEQYF
>TRBV7-2|.|.|TRBJ1-6
TGTGCCAGCAGCTTTACCAGGCACAATTCACCCCTCCACTTT
CASSFTRHNSPLHF
>TRBV7-6|.|TRBD1|TRBJ2-2
TGTGCCAGCAGCCTACGATCCGGGACAGGGGAGAACACCGGGGAGCTGTTTTTT
CASSLRSGTGENTGELFF
>TRBV5-1|.|TRBD2|TRBJ2-3
TGCGCCAGCAGCCCTGCGACTAGCGGGAGATACACAGATACGCAGTATTTT
CASSPATSGRYTDTQYF
>TRBV10-3|.|.|TRBJ1-1
TGTGCCATCAGTTTAAACGGGAACACTGAAGCTTTCTTT
CAISLNGNTEAFF
>TRBV5-4|once|.|TRBJ1-2
TGTGCCAGCAACCAGGGTCGGATAGGACAGAGTGGCTACACCTTC
CASNQGRIGQSGYTF
>TRBV7-2|.|.|TRBJ2-7
TGTGCCAGCAGCTTGGCGGCGGGACCCCAATACGAGCAGTACTTC
CASSLAAGPQYEQYF
>TRBV6-1|.|.|TRBJ2-7
TGTGCCAGCATCGCCGGTCCGGGAGCCTACGAGCAGTACTTC
CASIAGPGAYEQYF
>TRBV10-2|.|.|TRBJ1-5
TGCGCCAGCAGTGAGTCGATATTCAGGGTCCCCTCAGGGGCCCAGCATTTT
CASSESIFRVPSGAQHF
>TRBV4-2|few|.|TRBJ1-2
TGTGCCAGCAGCCACGACCTGGGCGGGACGGCTCAAATGGCTGGCTACACCTTC
CASSHDLGGTAQMAGYTF
>TRBV7-2|.|TRBD1|TRBJ2-3
TGTGCCAGCAGCCCCAGGGGGGATACGCAGTATTTT
CASSPRGDTQYF
>TRBV27|.|.|TRBJ2-3
TGTGCCAGCAGTTTATGGGTGACTTCTCGCACAGATACGCAGTATTTT
CASSLWVTSRTDTQYF
>TRBV18|few|TRBD1|TRBJ2-6
TGTGCCAGCTCACCCCCGGGACAGGGCCTCTCTGGGGCCAACGTCCTGACTTTC
CASSPPGQGLSGANVLTF
>TRBV30|.|.|TRBJ1-2
TGTGCCTGGAAAGCCCTCGGGGAGAGTAACTATGGCTACACCTTC
CAWKALGESNYGYTF
>TRBV5-1|.|TRBD1|TRBJ1-1
TGCGCCAGCAGCTTGGCAGGGGGTGGAACTGAAGCTTTCTTT
CASSLAGGGTEAFF
>TRBV6-5|.|TRBD1|TRBJ2-1
TGTGCCGCAAGCAGCAGGGGGCGTCCCCATGAGCAGTTCTTC
CAASSRGRPHEQFF
>TRBV18|.|.|TRBJ2-2
TGTGCCAGCCCACCCGGGACAACTTACACCGGGGAGCTGTTTTTT
CASPPGTTYTGELFF
>TRBV7-2|.|TRBD2|TRBJ2-7
TGTGCCAGCAGCTTAGACCTAGCGGGGGGGCCTAGTTCCTCCGAGCAGTACTTC
CASSLDLAGGPSSSEQYF
>TRBV2|.|.|TRBJ1-2
TGTGCCAGCAGTGGTTCACAGGGAAGGCATGGCTACACCTTC
CASSGSQGRHGYTF
>TRBV5-4|.|.|TRBJ1-1
TGTGCCAGCAGTTCCGGGAAAACTGAAGCTTTCTTT
CASSSGKTEAFF
>TRBV7-8|.|TRBD2|TRBJ2-7
TGTGCCAGCAGCTGGGGGGGGATCGGCGCCCACTACGAGCAGTACTTC
CASSWGGIGAHYEQYF
>TRBV5-1|.|TRBD1|TRBJ2-5
TGCGCCAGCAGCTTTGGACAGGGGGAGACCCAGTACTTC
CASSFGQGETQYF
>TRBV30|.|.|TRBJ1-3
TGTGCCTGGACCCCCCGGGGGAGGCCTGGAAACACCATATATTTT
CAWTPRGRPGNTIYF
>TRBV27|.|TRBD1|TRBJ1-5
TGTGCCAGCAGCTTTGACAGGGGGAATCAGCCCCAGCATTTT
CASSFDRGNQPQHF
>TRBV5-4|.|TRBD1|TRBJ2-3
TGTGCCAGCAGCTCCTTCCCGGGACAGGGGGCGGCTACGCAGTATTTT
CASSSFPGQGAATQYF
>TRBV7-2|.|TRBD2|TRBJ2-7
TGTGCCAGCAGCTTAAGTCTAGCGGTACCCTACGAGCAGTACTTC
CASSLSLAVPYEQYF
>TRBV10-3|.|TRBD1|TRBJ1-3
TGTGCCATCAGTGAGGGTGGACAGGGAGGAAACACCATATATTTT
CAISEGGQGGNTIYF
>TRBV19|.|TRBD1|TRBJ2-7
TGTGCCAGTATGGGACAGGGGAAGGTCGAGCAGTACTTC
CASMGQGKVEQYF
>TRBV7-2|.|.|TRBJ2-7
TGTGCCAGCAGCTTGATCGCGTGGAGCTCCTACGAGCAGTACTTC
CASSLIAWSSYEQYF
>TRBV4-1|.|.|TRBJ1-5
TGCGCCAGCAGCCAAGAGTACAGAAGCAATCAGCCCCAGCATTTT
CASSQEYRSNQPQHF
>TRBV6-6|.|.|TRBJ1-2
TGTGCCAGCACCTTAACAGGGATCGGCTACACCTTC
CASTLTGIGYTF
>TRBV4-3|.|TRBD1|TRBJ2-4
TGCGCCAGCAGCCAAGATCGACAGGGAATAGCCAAAAACATTCAGTACTTC
CASSQDRQGIAKNIQYF
>TRBV9|.|TRBD2|TRBJ2-1
TGTGCCAGCAGCGTAGCCGGTCCTAGCGGGAGGGGAGGTGAGCAGTTCTTC
CASSVAGPSGRGGEQFF
>TRBV5-4|.|.|TRBJ2-1
TGTGCCAGCAGCCTGCCGAGCAGGAACCTCAATGAGCAGTTCTTC
CASSLPSRNLNEQFF
>TRBV10-3|.|.|TRBJ2-7
TGTGCCATCACCCGAGGAGGGGATAACGAGCAGTACTTC
CAITRGGDNEQYF
>TRBV4-2|.|.|TRBJ2-3
TGTGCCAGCAGCCAAGACCAGGGTGGTAGCACAGATACGCAGTATTTT
CASSQDQGGSTDTQYF
>TRBV6-1|.|TRBD1|TRBJ1-4
TGTGCCAGCAGTAGAGGACAGGGGGCTAATGAAAAACTGTTTTTT
CASSRGQGANEKLFF
>TRBV6-6|.|TRBD2|TRBJ2-7
TGTGCCAGCAGTCTCAGCGGGACTAGAAGTAACGAGCAGTACTTC
CASSLSGTRSNEQYF
>TRBV7-9|.|.|TRBJ2-1
TGTGCCAGCGCCTCATCGGGTAGCGGAGGATCCTACAATGAGCAGTTCTTC
CASASSGSGGSYNEQFF
>TRBV4-1|.|.|TRBJ1-1
TGCGCCAGCAGCCAAGTGAAGGGGGCTGAAGCTTTCTTT
CASSQVKGAEAFF